This T cell receptor (beta chain) was obtained from a study of beta chain features in type 1 diabetes. V lost 0 bases, J lost 9 bases, and 8 bases lay in between. Germline loops: CDR1 MGHRA, CDR2 YSYEKL. CDR3 length: 13 amino acids. The entirety of the isolated RNA underwent reverse transcription, so expressed TCRB transcripts were sequenced. Libraries were prepared by immunoSEQ multiplex PCR; TCRdb keeps only in-frame clonotypes and omits some of them. Here the sample spans under 400,000 clones, approximately 14% being singletons. This clonotype was sampled from a man aged 30 to 39 in good health. The rearrangement joins TRBV4-1 to TRBJ2-2, with D unclear. Sequenced: central memory CD4+ T cells from blood. In DNA, the CDR3 is TGCGCCAGCAGCCAAGACAGAGCCCGGGAGCTGTTTTTT. Translating gives CASSQDRARELFF.